Following are 2 T cell receptor beta chains from one sample sequenced in a study of identical twins. One entry per CDR3 protein results from TCRdb running MiXCR on the 5' RACE reads. This table has 690,000 or so distinct CDR3 sequences, approximately 6.1% appearing once. Specimen: naive T cells sorted from blood. The receptors shown here come from a man between 18 and 35 years old in good health.

This clonotype has at least ten counts. The chain joins TRBV20-1 to TRBJ2-3; D is uncertain. The CDR3 length is 14 residues. Looked up from germline, CDR1 is DFQATT and CDR2 is SNEGSKA (reference sequence). V lost 5 bases and J 2 bases, leaving 14 bases between the germline ends. For the CDR3, the DNA is TGCAGTGCTCCTGCGCAAAACTCCACAGATACGCAGTATTTT. Its protein product is CSAPAQNSTDTQYF.

There are a few counts of this clonotype. The chain employs TRBV6-1 and TRBJ2-2; D is perhaps TRBD1 (5 bases). Trimming took 7 bases from V and 4 from J, leaving 22 bases between them. The CDR3 runs 17 residues. Per the germline V gene, CDR1 is MNHNS and CDR2 is SASEGT. CDR3 sequence reads: CASTHRPSSPSTGELFF. The DNA for the CDR3 is TGTGCCAGCACCCACAGGCCCTCATCCCCTTCCACCGGGGAGCTGTTTTTT.